This TCR beta chain was sequenced during a study of CD8+CD57+ T cells in acquired aplastic anemia. Study at large: Sorted CD4+ and CD8+ cells gave a mean 3.2 ug DNA, range roughly 0.19 to 27.4 ug. In CD4+ cells, healthy donors produced an average of around 11 million reads. Study observations and caveats: Common to patients and controls were twenty-nine CD8+ CDR3 sequences.

The template for TCR beta VDJ and CDR3 sequence profiling was genomic DNA. One entry per CDR3 protein results from TCRdb running MiXCR on the reads. This sample carries about 160,000 distinct CDR3 sequences, roughly 45% of them seen once, and the ten largest clones take about 1.1%. Per the germline V gene, CDR1 is SGHRS and CDR2 is YFSETQ. The V end lost 0 bases, the J end lost 9 bases, and 15 bases lay between the germline ends. The CDR3 sequence is 15 residues long. This clonotype occurred many times. Its antigen remains unknown. Sequenced material: sorted CD4+, CD8+, or CD8+CD57+ T cells (not recorded which) from PBMCs. The V gene is TRBV5-1, the J gene TRBJ1-4, with D perhaps matching TRBD1 (5 bases). The origin of this receptor is a human donor in good health. CDR3 in DNA: TGCGCCAGCAGCTTGGGCGGGGCCGCAATGAAAAAACTGTTTTTT. It translates to CASSLGGAAMKKLFF. Complete variable domain (other parts from reference TRBV5-1 and TRBJ1-4): KAGVTQTPRYLIKTRGQQVTLSCSPISGHRSVSWYQQTPGQGLQFLFEYFSETQRNKGNFPGRFSGRQFSNSRSEMNVSTLELGDSALYLCASSLGGAAMKKLFFGSGTQLSVL.